One and the same sample provided the 30 T cell receptor beta chains below, sequenced in a study of CD8 T cells in Susac syndrome. The authors reverse transcribed about 0.5 to 1 ug RNA with random hexamers. Via MiXCR, TCRdb re-called the immunoSEQ multiplex PCR reads, giving one row per CDR3 protein. Of approximately 180,000 distinct CDR3 sequences in the sample, almost 96% were seen once. The sample consisted of CD4+ T cells from PBMCs. These receptors originate from a human donor with multiple sclerosis.

The CDR3 nucleotides read TGTGCCACCAGGACTAGCGGGGGAAGCTCCTACAATGAGCAGTTCTTC. Protein sequence: CATRTSGGSSYNEQFF. The rearrangement joins TRBV15 to TRBJ2-1; 12 bases fit TRBD2. Germline V lookup: CDR1 LNHNV, CDR2 YYDKDF (reference sequence). The CDR3 has 16 amino acids. Trimming removed 6 bases from V and 0 bases from J; junction bases left unmatched: 3.

This clonotype was detected once. The rearrangement uses TRBV29-1 and TRBJ1-1; 8 bases are shared with TRBD1. The CDR3 runs 11 residues. With V trimmed by 4 bases and J by 8 bases, 3 bases remained unmatched. Germline V gene sequence: CDR1 SQVTM, CDR2 ANQGSEA. The chain's CDR3 is CSVGRTGEAFF. The CDR3 region has the DNA TGCAGCGTTGGGAGGACAGGGGAAGCTTTCTTT.

The chain uses TRBV28 and TRBJ2-7; 7 nucleotides align to TRBD1. Losses at the gene ends were 7 bases for V and 3 bases for J; bases not matched to a gene: 9. Germline V gene sequence: CDR1 MDHEN, CDR2 SYDVKM. This CDR3 spans 14 amino acids. The CDR3 sequence: CASTNRGPIYEQYF. The CDR3 bases are TGTGCCAGCACTAACAGGGGACCGATCTACGAGCAGTACTTC.

V usage is TRBV6-2 or TRBV6-3 and J usage is TRBJ1-5; 7 nucleotides line up with TRBD1. Germline CDR1 and CDR2: MNHEY and SVGEGT. The CDR3 is 13 amino acids. Unmatched junction bases numbered 2, after V lost 7 bases and J lost 2 bases. CDR3 DNA: TGTGCCAGCACAGGACAGGGCAATCAGCCCCAGCATTTT. The encoded protein is CASTGQGNQPQHF.

In this sample, this clonotype turned up once. The chain uses TRBV20-1 and TRBJ1-5, with 9 bases fitting TRBD1. V was clipped by 0 bases and J by 6 bases; unmatched bases: 6. Germline CDR1 DFQATT, CDR2 SNEGSKA (reference sequence). The CDR3 contains 15 residues. CDR3: CSARDTGTGFQPQHF. CDR3 coding DNA: TGCAGTGCTAGAGATACCGGGACAGGGTTTCAGCCCCAGCATTTT.

This chain joins TRBV4-2 and TRBJ2-5; 7 bases match TRBD2. CDR3 length: 14 amino acids. Germline assignment: CDR1 LGHNA and CDR2 YNFKEQ. V shed 1 base, J shed 1 base, and the junction held 0 bases outside the gene matches. The CDR3, as DNA: TGTGCCAGCAGCCAAGCTAGCGGCCAAGAGACCCAGTACTTC. It codes for CASSQASGQETQYF.

This clonotype was observed a single time. The chain employs TRBV25-1 and TRBJ1-4, with D unresolved. V was shortened by 4 bases and J by 6 bases, with 12 bases between the two germline ends. The CDR3 consists of 14 residues. CDR1 MGHDK and CDR2 SYGVNS come from the germline V gene. The CDR3 region is CASSGRASYEKLFF. The DNA for the CDR3 is TGTGCCAGCAGTGGGAGGGCGTCCTATGAAAAACTGTTTTTT.

A single count supports this clonotype. This chain connects TRBV30 to TRBJ1-6; no clear D. V was clipped by 1 base and J by 8 bases, with 15 bases between them. The CDR3 consists of 15 residues. Germline V lookup: CDR1 GTSNPN, CDR2 SVGIG (reference sequence). CDR3 in amino acids: CAWSGRSSSYSPLHF. In nucleotides, the CDR3 is TGTGCCTGGAGTGGGCGGTCGTCGAGTTATTCACCCCTCCACTTT.

The V call is TRBV4-1, the J call TRBJ1-6, with 9 bases aligning to TRBD1. Germline loops: CDR1 MGHRA, CDR2 YSYEKL. V was pared by 1 base and J by 9 bases, with 10 bases of the junction left unmatched. The length of the CDR3 is 17 residues. The CDR3 DNA follows: TGCGCCAGCAGCCAAGGGATAAGGACAGGGGCGTCTTCACCCCTCCACTTT. Protein sequence: CASSQGIRTGASSPLHF.

This chain connects TRBV7-9 to TRBJ2-3; tentatively, D is TRBD1 or TRBD2 (6 bases each). Trimming took 5 bases from V and 3 from J, leaving 15 bases between them. Germline CDR1 and CDR2: SEHNR and FQNEAQ (reference sequence). CDR3 length equals 15 residues. CDR3 bases: TGTGCCAGCAGCCGGGGGACATACCAAACAGATACGCAGTATTTT. Encoded protein: CASSRGTYQTDTQYF.

This chain links TRBV29-1 with TRBJ2-7; D remains unclear. The germline CDR1 and CDR2 sequences are SQVTM and ANQGSEA. The germline V and J ends were trimmed by 4 bases and 4 bases, with 11 bases remaining between them. This CDR3 region has 12 residues. CDR3 residues: CSVAPSAYEQYF. The CDR3 DNA reads as TGCAGCGTTGCTCCGTCGGCATACGAGCAGTACTTC.

V and J are TRBV11-3 and TRBJ1-1; D perhaps matches TRBD1 (5 bases). CDR3 length: 15 amino acids. The V gene lost 5 bases and the J gene lost 2 bases, with 15 bases spanning the gap. Looked up from germline, CDR1 is SGHNT and CDR2 is YENEEA. The CDR3 bases are TGTGCCAGCAGCCAATCCGCGGACACAAACACTGAAGCTTTCTTT. Amino acid sequence: CASSQSADTNTEAFF.

This chain connects TRBV20-1 to TRBJ1-1; TRBD1 aligns across 10 bases. The CDR3 contains 13 residues. Trimming took 6 bases from V and 0 from J; bases not matched to a gene: 1. Germline CDR1 DFQATT, CDR2 SNEGSKA (reference sequence). The CDR3 DNA is TGCAGTGCGGACAGGGGGATGAACACTGAAGCTTTCTTT. Translated: CSADRGMNTEAFF.

The V gene is TRBV5-4, the J gene TRBJ1-1; TRBD1 matches at 11 bases. This CDR3 is 16 amino acids long. The V segment lost 4 bases and the J segment 0 bases; nucleotides outside the gene matches: 5. The V gene's germline CDR1 is SGHNT and CDR2 YYREEE (reference sequence). The CDR3 spells CASSTGQGVMNTEAFF. DNA of the CDR3: TGTGCCAGCAGCACGGGACAGGGGGTGATGAACACTGAAGCTTTCTTT.

This chain joins TRBV13 and TRBJ2-7, with 9 bases that match TRBD2. Germline CDR1 is PRHDT and CDR2 is FYEKMQ (reference sequence). This CDR3 has 14 residues. Trimming at V came to 3 bases and at J to 4 bases, leaving 4 bases not matched to a gene. CDR3 residues: CASSFGTSPYEQYF. In DNA form, the CDR3 reads TGTGCCAGCAGCTTCGGGACTAGCCCATACGAGCAGTACTTC.

The chain combines TRBV4-3 with TRBJ2-2; tentatively, D is TRBD2 (5 bases). Deletions cut 2 bases from V and 8 bases from J, with 15 bases between. This CDR3 contains 15 residues. CDR1 and CDR2 from the germline V gene are LGHNA and YSLEER. The CDR3, as DNA: TGCGCCAGCAGCCAAAAGAGGGTTTCGATGGGGGAGCTGTTTTTT. This translates into CASSQKRVSMGELFF.

The chain joins TRBV28 to TRBJ2-2; D unclear. This CDR3 is built from 13 residues. Deletions cut 6 bases from V and 5 bases from J, with 10 bases between. Looked up from germline, CDR1 is MDHEN and CDR2 is SYDVKM. This chain's CDR3 is CASSLPVTGELFF. The CDR3 DNA sequence: TGTGCCAGCAGCCTACCCGTAACCGGGGAGCTGTTTTTT.

The chain combines TRBV12-3 or TRBV12-4 with TRBJ2-3, with 11 positions matching TRBD2. V shed 7 bases, J shed 6 bases, and the junction held 6 bases outside the gene matches. The CDR3 consists of 14 residues. The CDR3 loop reads CASTRLAGRDTQYF. CDR3 DNA: TGTGCCAGCACCCGACTAGCGGGGAGGGATACGCAGTATTTT.

This chain joins TRBV5-1 and TRBJ2-7; 10 bases fit TRBD2. Trimming removed 4 bases from V and 3 bases from J; junction bases left unmatched: 4. Germline V gives CDR1 SGHRS, CDR2 YFSETQ. This CDR3 comprises 14 residues. The DNA of the CDR3 is TGCGCCAGCAGCGTTCGGACTAGCGGCTACGAGCAGTACTTC. It translates to CASSVRTSGYEQYF.

This clonotype was seen just once. V is TRBV19 and J is TRBJ2-7, with 8 bases fitting TRBD1. V trimming: 4 bases; J trimming: 6 bases; junction bases outside the gene matches: 11. Germline assignment: CDR1 LNHDA and CDR2 SQIVND (reference sequence). CDR3 length equals 15 residues. The CDR3 region is CASSTTPETGGEQYF. The CDR3 nucleotides read TGTGCCAGTAGTACAACGCCGGAAACAGGGGGCGAGCAGTACTTC.

The chain couples TRBV24-1 to TRBJ2-3; TRBD1 is a possible D gene (5 bases). Deletions cut 3 bases from V and 5 bases from J, with 14 bases between. Germline lookup yields CDR1 KGHDR and CDR2 SFDVKD. The CDR3 has 15 residues. The CDR3 region is CATSDGQGGEDTQYF. The CDR3 coding sequence is TGTGCCACCAGTGATGGGCAGGGTGGGGAAGATACGCAGTATTTT.

The rearrangement links TRBV2 to TRBJ2-3, with D maybe TRBD2 (5 bases). With 5 bases removed from V and 1 base from J, the gap between germline ends came to 13 bases. Germline V CDR1 and CDR2: SNHLY, FYNNEI. The CDR3 is 15 amino acids. The CDR3 DNA follows: TGTGCCAGCAGTCAGGACTTTGCCGGCACAGATACGCAGTATTTT. Protein sequence: CASSQDFAGTDTQYF.

This clonotype was seen a handful of times. CDR3 DNA sequence: TGTGCCAGCAGACCCGGGACTAGTGTGAATGAGCAGTTCTTC. Amino acid sequence: CASRPGTSVNEQFF. The chain combines TRBV6-5 with TRBJ2-1; the match to TRBD2 covers 8 bases. The CDR3 covers 14 residues. V was pared by 6 bases and J by 7 bases, with 8 bases of the junction left unmatched. CDR1 is MNHEY and CDR2 is SVGAGI in the germline V gene.

The chain has TRBV12-3 or TRBV12-4 and TRBJ1-1; D unclear. This CDR3 has 11 amino acids. V was trimmed by 5 bases and J by 7 bases, leaving 8 bases between them. The CDR3, as DNA: TGTGCCAGCAGTACAAATGGTGAAGCTTTCTTT. Its protein product is CASSTNGEAFF.

This sequence joins TRBV5-8 and TRBJ2-4; weak D call: TRBD2 (5 bases). V lost 3 bases and J 8 bases, leaving 15 bases between the germline ends. This CDR3 is built from 14 residues. Germline V CDR1 and CDR2: SGHTS, YDEGEE. CDR3 DNA sequence: TGTGCCAGCAGCTCCCGGAAGGTGCGGGACATTCAGTACTTC. Its translation: CASSSRKVRDIQYF.

In DNA, the CDR3 is TGTGCCTGGAGTGTTTCAGGTCAGCCCCAGCATTTT. It translates to CAWSVSGQPQHF. V gene TRBV30 combines with J gene TRBJ1-5; no reliable D call. The ends were cut back, 0 bases at V and 6 bases at J, with 6 bases in the middle. Germline V gene data show CDR1 as GTSNPN and CDR2 as SVGIG (reference sequence). CDR3 length: 12 amino acids.

V usage is TRBV15 and J usage is TRBJ1-6; D uncertain. This CDR3 region has 14 residues. CDR1 and CDR2 (germline): LNHNV, YYDKDF (reference sequence). The V end lost 8 bases, the J end lost 14 bases, and 22 bases lay between the germline ends. CDR3 sequence: CATGLISGVGSLHF. Written as DNA, the CDR3 is TGTGCCACCGGACTAATCTCCGGCGTGGGATCCCTCCACTTT.

The rearrangement uses TRBV5-6 and TRBJ2-7, with D possibly being TRBD1 (6 bases). V dropped 0 bases and J dropped 3 bases, with 16 bases sitting between them. The CDR3 runs 16 residues. Germline CDR1 and CDR2: SGHDT and YYEEEE. This chain's CDR3 is CASSLESARGYYEQYF. CDR3 in DNA: TGTGCCAGCAGCTTGGAGTCTGCCAGGGGCTACTACGAGCAGTACTTC.

CDR3 DNA: TGTGCCACCAGTGATTTCACAGGGGGGACAGATACGCAGTATTTT. Protein: CATSDFTGGTDTQYF. The chain has TRBV24-1 and TRBJ2-3; 8 nucleotides agree with TRBD1. Per germline, CDR1 KGHDR and CDR2 SFDVKD. The CDR3 totals 15 residues. The trim removed 1 base at V and 3 bases at J, leaving 2 bases unmatched.

The CDR3 nucleotides read TGCAGTGAAGGTGGGAACACTGAAGCTTTCTTT. Its translation is CSEGGNTEAFF. The J gene is TRBJ1-1, the V gene TRBV20-1, with unresolved D. The CDR3 consists of 11 residues. Trimming pared 7 bases from V and 1 base from J, leaving 7 bases between. CDR1 and CDR2 (germline): DFQATT, SNEGSKA (reference sequence).